What follows are 20 T cell receptor beta chains derived from one specimen sequenced in a study of shared clonotypes between healthy human individuals. The repertoire was sequenced with immunoSEQ multiplex PCR; TCRdb's copy has only in-frame clones and lacks some. Here the sample spans fewer than 3 million clones, 92% being singletons. Sample: naive CD4+ T cells from PBMCs. Subset here: CD45RA+ positively selected. These receptors were obtained from a man between 18 and 35 years old in good health. Some clones in this sample may be carry-over from other donors' samples.

A remark on this clone: Other nucleotide sequences in the sample specify the same CDR3. This rearrangement joins TRBV9 to TRBJ2-1; TRBD2 matches at 11 bases. The CDR3 totals 15 residues. Trimming took 0 bases from V and 6 from J; bases not matched to a gene: 2. Per the germline V gene, CDR1 is SGDLS and CDR2 is YYNGEE. The DNA for the CDR3 is TGTGCCAGCAGCGTAGGACTAGCGGGAACCAATGAGCAGTTCTTC. Translation: CASSVGLAGTNEQFF.

J is TRBJ1-4 and V is TRBV5-6, with D tentatively TRBD1 (5 bases). The length of the CDR3 is 16 residues. Germline V gene sequence: CDR1 SGHDT, CDR2 YYEEEE. V was shortened by 4 bases and J by 7 bases, with 20 bases between the two germline ends. The CDR3 is CASSGGTNPRGEKLFF. Written as DNA, the CDR3 is TGTGCCAGCAGCGGCGGGACTAACCCCCGGGGTGAAAAACTGTTTTTT.

V is TRBV7-6 and J is TRBJ2-2, with D perhaps TRBD1 or TRBD2 (5 bases each). The V gene lost 6 bases and the J gene lost 6 bases, with 17 bases spanning the gap. CDR1 and CDR2 from the germline V gene are SGHVS and FNYEAQ. The CDR3 length is 15 residues. CDR3 nucleotide sequence: TGTGCCAGCAGTTTGGGGACGGCAGTCTCCGGGGAGCTGTTTTTT. Amino acids: CASSLGTAVSGELFF. Complete variable domain (other parts from reference TRBV7-6 and TRBJ2-2): GAGVSQSPRYKVTKRGQDVALRCDPISGHVSLYWYRQALGQGPEFLTYFNYEAQQDKSGLPNDRFSAERPEGSISTLTIQRTEQRDSAMYRCASSLGTAVSGELFFGEGSRLTVL.

This clone was seen only once. This chain links TRBV11-2 with TRBJ2-1, with TRBD1 matching 10 bases. Germline V gene sequence: CDR1 SGHAT, CDR2 FQNNGV. The CDR3 contains 14 residues. With 3 bases clipped from V and 6 bases from J, the junction kept 2 bases outside the gene matches. Here the CDR3 DNA reads TGTGCCAGCAGCTTTTGGACAGGGGGCAATGAGCAGTTCTTC. Translating it yields CASSFWTGGNEQFF.

This clone showed up just once. The chain employs TRBV9 and TRBJ2-1; the match to TRBD2 covers 7 bases. Germline V gene data show CDR1 as SGDLS and CDR2 as YYNGEE. CDR3 size: 17 residues. Trimming removed 4 bases from V and 5 bases from J; junction bases left unmatched: 15. The CDR3 coding sequence is TGTGCCAGCAGCCCCGCCAAGTTTGCGGGAGCCGACAATGAGCAGTTCTTC. Protein: CASSPAKFAGADNEQFF.

This sequence joins TRBV6-1 and TRBJ1-1; D may be TRBD1 (5 bases). This CDR3 comprises 15 residues. Between the trimmed V and J ends, which lost 5 bases and 7 bases, there was a span of 20 bases. Germline CDR1 reads MNHNS; CDR2 reads SASEGT. This CDR3 is CASSPGSGYIGEAFF. The CDR3 bases are TGTGCCAGCAGTCCCGGATCAGGGTACATCGGTGAAGCTTTCTTT.

V gene TRBV5-6 combines with J gene TRBJ2-2; D gene unclear. The length of the CDR3 is 18 residues. Germline CDR1 is SGHDT and CDR2 is YYEEEE. V shed 0 bases and J shed 5 bases, with 20 bases lying between them. Here the CDR3 DNA reads TGTGCCAGCAGCTTGGCCCTCAGGACGGTGACCAAGACCGGGGAGCTGTTTTTT. Translated, it gives CASSLALRTVTKTGELFF.

The V gene is TRBV27, the J gene TRBJ2-7, with 8 bases lining up with TRBD2. This CDR3 contains 13 residues. V trimming: 5 bases; J trimming: 2 bases; junction bases outside the gene matches: 2. Germline V gene data show CDR1 as MNHEY and CDR2 as SMNVEV (reference sequence). CDR3: CASSRSGAYEQYF. CDR3 sequence (DNA): TGTGCCAGCAGTCGTAGCGGGGCCTACGAGCAGTACTTC.

The CDR3 sequence is CASSLKGLHNTIYF. Here the CDR3 DNA reads TGTGCCAGCAGCCTAAAGGGCTTGCATAACACCATATATTTT. The V and J genes are TRBV5-4 and TRBJ1-3; unclear D gene. The CDR3 spans 14 residues. Germline loops: CDR1 SGHNT, CDR2 YYREEE (reference sequence). V was clipped by 4 bases and J by 7 bases, with 15 bases between them.

V usage is TRBV6-5 and J usage is TRBJ2-1; either TRBD1 or TRBD2 may supply D (5 bases each). V lost 5 bases and J 9 bases, leaving 8 bases between the germline ends. Germline CDR1 is MNHEY and CDR2 is SVGAGI. This CDR3 has 11 amino acids. CDR3 loop: CASSNGAEQFF. CDR3 coding DNA: TGTGCCAGCAGTAACGGGGCTGAGCAGTTCTTC.

The table lists this clone with a count of one. The chain joins TRBV4-2 to TRBJ2-7; 7 bases align to TRBD1. Germline assignment: CDR1 LGHNA and CDR2 YNFKEQ. There are 14 residues in the CDR3. Unmatched junction bases numbered 3, after V lost 4 bases and J lost 0 bases. This CDR3 reads CASSPDRSSYEQYF. CDR3 coding DNA: TGTGCCAGCAGCCCGGACAGGAGCTCCTACGAGCAGTACTTC.

This chain uses TRBV6-1 with TRBJ1-2; 7 bases are shared with TRBD1. CDR3 length: 13 residues. J gave up 5 bases and V 5 bases, and 5 bases lay outside the gene matches. The V gene's germline CDR1 is MNHNS and CDR2 SASEGT. The CDR3 bases are TGTGCCAGCAGTTTGACAGGGTTTTATGGCTACACCTTC. This codes for CASSLTGFYGYTF.

V usage is TRBV28 and J usage is TRBJ2-3; TRBD1 aligns across 8 bases. Looked up from germline, CDR1 is MDHEN and CDR2 is SYDVKM. This CDR3 spans 15 amino acids. V gave up 2 bases and J gave up 6 bases; unmatched junction bases: 7. CDR3 loop: CASSLPTGAGDTQYF. CDR3 nucleotide sequence: TGTGCCAGCAGTTTACCGACAGGGGCAGGGGATACGCAGTATTTT.

The chain combines TRBV27 with TRBJ2-2; 14 bases are a match to TRBD2. V shed 3 bases, J shed 7 bases, and the junction held 4 bases outside the gene matches. Germline V lookup: CDR1 MNHEY, CDR2 SMNVEV (reference sequence). This CDR3 has 16 residues. The CDR3 bases are TGTGCCAGCAGTTTGGGACTAGCGGGAGCGCACGGGGAGCTGTTTTTT. Translated, it gives CASSLGLAGAHGELFF.

The gene calls are TRBV28 and TRBJ1-1; D remains unclear. The CDR3 is 14 amino acids. The germline gives CDR1 MDHEN, CDR2 SYDVKM. V gave up 3 bases and J gave up 0 bases, with 8 bases separating them. The CDR3: CASSLEQMNTEAFF. The CDR3 coding sequence is TGTGCCAGCAGTTTGGAACAGATGAACACTGAAGCTTTCTTT.

This clone was seen a handful of times. The chain links TRBV6-5 to TRBJ1-2; tentative D call: TRBD1 (5 bases). Looked up from germline, CDR1 is MNHEY and CDR2 is SVGAGI. The CDR3 covers 13 residues. The V gene lost 6 bases and the J gene lost 7 bases, with 15 bases spanning the gap. CDR3 in amino acids: CASSLGQFGGYTF. The CDR3 nucleotides are TGTGCCAGCAGCCTGGGGCAATTTGGTGGCTACACCTTC.

Written as DNA, the CDR3 is TGTGCCAGCAGCCCCGGGGGGGTAGGCTGTGGCTACACCTTC. It yields the protein CASSPGGVGCGYTF. V gene TRBV21-1 combines with J gene TRBJ1-2. TRBV21-1 is noted as a pseudogene. The length of the CDR3 is 14 residues.

This chain connects TRBV27 to TRBJ2-7; 12 positions agree with TRBD2. The trim removed 6 bases at V and 4 bases at J, leaving 10 bases unmatched. The CDR3 has 16 amino acids. CDR1 is MNHEY and CDR2 is SMNVEV in the germline V gene (reference sequence). The CDR3 protein is CASRGLAGTPGYEQYF. CDR3 bases: TGTGCCAGCAGAGGACTAGCGGGAACCCCTGGTTACGAGCAGTACTTC.

Notes on this clone: Other DNA variants within this sample encode the same CDR3. The chain employs TRBV7-3 and TRBJ1-1, with TRBD1 matching over 9 bases. The CDR3 is 13 residues long. The trim removed 6 bases at V and 4 bases at J, leaving 3 bases unmatched. The germline V gene has CDR1 SGHTA and CDR2 FQGTGA. DNA of the CDR3: TGTGCCAGCAGTCTGACAGGGGGCACTGAAGCTTTCTTT. Its protein product is CASSLTGGTEAFF.

This chain connects TRBV6-6 to TRBJ1-1; the D is unclear. V was shortened by 2 bases and J by 1 base, with 8 bases between the two germline ends. CDR3 length equals 14 residues. Germline-derived CDR1 and CDR2 are MNHNY and SVGAGI (reference sequence). CDR3 sequence: CASSYTTQNTEAFF. In nucleotides, the CDR3 is TGTGCCAGCAGTTACACGACACAGAACACTGAAGCTTTCTTT.